Detailed here is one T cell receptor (beta chain). V lost 8 bases to trimming and J lost 7 bases, with 18 bases between them. This CDR3 spans 14 amino acids. The germline gives CDR1 SGHAT, CDR2 FQNNGV. The data were taken from a study of blood T cell repertoires in COVID-19. In the study overall: Spain, Italy and the United States supplied samples that represented acute and convalescent COVID-19. PBMCs, B-cell-depleted T cells, or T cells provided the cDNA or gDNA that made up the material.

Original handling: By means of reference gene primer amplification, nucleated cell counts were estimated. Here immunoSEQ multiplex PCR was the method, and the copy in TCRdb shows in-frame clones only, minus some. The V and J calls and the clone size are those of that table, but D and trimming were determined from the DNA. The repertoire includes under 250,000 clones, about 83% of them detected once, and about 2.5% sits in the top ten. This chain connects TRBV11-2 to TRBJ2-1; D remains ambiguous. The sample consisted of peripheral blood. The sequence derives from a woman aged 35 to 49 with active or convalescent COVID-19. The chain's CDR3 is CASESAGSGNEQFF. The CDR3 region has the DNA TGTGCCAGCGAGAGCGCCGGGTCCGGAAATGAGCAGTTCTTC.